A selection of T cell receptor beta chains follows, all from one sample in a study of Graves' ophthalmopathy and Graves' hyperthyroidism. TCRdb reprocessed the multiplex PCR reads via MiXCR and lists one record per CDR3 protein. The sample has 150,000 or so distinct CDR3 sequences, 37% seen once. Sequenced input: peripheral blood. All receptors derive from a woman aged 35 to 49 with Graves' ophthalmopathy. Both conserved end residues are part of each CDR3. A D gene is named only where the DNA matches it firmly. Clone size is not always given. Where it is, it says once, few, many or a class for expanded clones.

>few|.|TRBV6-2/TRBV6-3|TRBJ1-5
TGTGCCAGCAGTTCAATCGTGGGAAATCAGCCCCAGCATTTT
CASSSIVGNQPQHF
>.|.|TRBV7-2|TRBJ1-6
TGTGCCAGCAGCTTAAGGGACATTGGATCACCCCTCCACTTT
CASSLRDIGSPLHF
>.|TRBD1|TRBV6-2/TRBV6-3|TRBJ1-2
TGTGCCAGCAGTCCCCCCGGGACAGCTAACTATGGCTACACCTTC
CASSPPGTANYGYTF
>many|TRBD1|TRBV28|TRBJ1-2
TGTGCCAGCAGTCCACCCGGGACAGGGGGCGTGTCTTATGGCTACACCTTC
CASSPPGTGGVSYGYTF
>many|.|TRBV6-2/TRBV6-3|TRBJ2-7
TGTGCCAGCAGTACAACCACCACCCTCTACGAGCAGTACTTC
CASSTTTTLYEQYF
>many|.|TRBV15|TRBJ2-7
TGTGCCACCAGCAGAACCCCACCCTACGAGCAGTACTTC
CATSRTPPYEQYF
>many|.|TRBV7-2|TRBJ1-2
TGTGCCAGCAGCGTGACTCCGGGGGGCTATGGCTACACCTTC
CASSVTPGGYGYTF
>.|.|TRBV28|TRBJ1-1
TGTGCCAGCAGTTTCGTTTCCGACACTGAAGCTTTCTTT
CASSFVSDTEAFF
>many|TRBD1|TRBV6-2/TRBV6-3|TRBJ1-6
TGTGCCAGCAGTTTCGGACAGGGGACGAGCTCCTATAATTCACCCCTCCACTTT
CASSFGQGTSSYNSPLHF
>many|.|TRBV20-1|TRBJ1-5
TGCAGTGCTCGCAGGACCAATCAGCCCCAGCATTTT
CSARRTNQPQHF
>many|TRBD1|TRBV5-1|TRBJ1-1
TGCGCCAGCAGCTTGGAGGGGACAGGGGGGATGAACACTGAAGCTTTCTTT
CASSLEGTGGMNTEAFF
>medium-sized|.|TRBV19|TRBJ1-1
TGTGCCAGTAACGATCGTCGCACTGAAGCTTTCTTT
CASNDRRTEAFF
>.|.|TRBV6-2/TRBV6-3|TRBJ2-7
TGTGCCAGCAGTTACGGCCGGGCCCAACCGACCGACGAGCAGTACTTC
CASSYGRAQPTDEQYF
>.|.|TRBV7-2|TRBJ1-2
TGTGCCAGCAGCTTAAGGGGTCGGGGCTACACCTTC
CASSLRGRGYTF
>many|TRBD2|TRBV12-3/TRBV12-4|TRBJ2-5
TGTGCCAGCAGGTTCGGGGGGGAAAAGACCCAGTACTTC
CASRFGGEKTQYF
>.|.|TRBV12-3/TRBV12-4|TRBJ1-3
TGTGCCAGCAGTACTAGTCGACAGTGGAGCTCTGGAAACACCATATATTTT
CASSTSRQWSSGNTIYF
>.|.|TRBV12-3/TRBV12-4|TRBJ1-5
TGTGCCAGCAGTTTATATCGGGTTCCTCAGCCCCAGCATTTT
CASSLYRVPQPQHF
>many|.|TRBV28|TRBJ2-7
TGTGCCACTAACGTGCGGGGATACGAGCAGTACTTC
CATNVRGYEQYF
>many|TRBD2|TRBV10-3|TRBJ2-2
TGTGCCATCAGTTCCCTAGCGGAGGGGGAGCTGTTTTTT
CAISSLAEGELFF
>.|.|TRBV11-2|TRBJ2-7
TGTGCCAGCAGCCCTGCGAGTACCTACGAGCGGTACTTC
CASSPASTYERYF
>many|TRBD1|TRBV28|TRBJ1-5
TGTGCCAGCACTCCTGGGACAGGGGTCGGTCAGCCCCAGCATTTT
CASTPGTGVGQPQHF
>many|.|TRBV24-1|TRBJ2-5
TGTGCCACCGGAGGATCGGGTCAAGAGACCCAGTACTTC
CATGGSGQETQYF
>many|.|TRBV7-2|TRBJ2-7
TGTGCCAGCAGCTTAGAGAGGGCCGCCTACGAGCAGTACTTC
CASSLERAAYEQYF
>many|.|TRBV7-2|TRBJ2-2
TGTGCCAGCAGCTTAAGTTCCACCGGGGAGCTGTTTTTT
CASSLSSTGELFF
>many|.|TRBV19|TRBJ2-5
TGTGCCAGTAGCCTAGGTAATAAGGGAGAGACCCAGTACTTC
CASSLGNKGETQYF
>.|TRBD1|TRBV12-3/TRBV12-4|TRBJ1-5
TGTGCCAGCAGTCTCCGGGACAGTGTGAATCAGCCCCAGCATTTT
CASSLRDSVNQPQHF
>many|TRBD1|TRBV20-1|TRBJ1-6
TGCAGTGCTAGGCAGGGGGCTAGTAATTCACCCCTCCACTTT
CSARQGASNSPLHF
>.|TRBD1|TRBV28|TRBJ1-1
TGTGCCAGCAGTTCGGACAGGGGAGCCATTGACACTGAAGCTTTCTTT
CASSSDRGAIDTEAFF
>few|TRBD1|TRBV6-1|TRBJ1-1
TGTGCCAGCAGTAAAGGACAGGGGACGTTGCGGGACACTGAAGCTTTCTTT
CASSKGQGTLRDTEAFF
>.|TRBD2|TRBV11-2|TRBJ2-7
TGTGCCAGCAGCTTAGTCCCACCGGGACTAGCGGGAGTTGAGCAGTACTTC
CASSLVPPGLAGVEQYF
>many|TRBD1|TRBV28|TRBJ2-7
TGTGCCAGCAGTGAAACAGGGGGCGATCGTCGGTACGAGCAGTACTTC
CASSETGGDRRYEQYF
>.|TRBD2|TRBV12-3/TRBV12-4|TRBJ2-2
TGTGCCAGCAGTCTTCGGACTAGCGGGATCGGGGAGCTGTTTTTT
CASSLRTSGIGELFF
>many|.|TRBV12-3/TRBV12-4|TRBJ1-6
TGTGCCAGCAGCGCAACCCGGGGGGGCAATTCACCCCTCCACTTT
CASSATRGGNSPLHF
>many|.|TRBV12-3/TRBV12-4|TRBJ1-5
TGTGCCAGCAGTTTAGGAGGGAGTCGTCAGCCCCAGCATTTT
CASSLGGSRQPQHF
>few|.|TRBV7-2|TRBJ2-5
TGTGCCAGCAGCCGGAGGGGGATAGTAGCTGAGACCCAGTACTTC
CASSRRGIVAETQYF
>.|.|TRBV11-2|TRBJ1-1
TGTGCCAGCAGCTTAGAACCAGGCATGAACACTGAAGCTTTCTTT
CASSLEPGMNTEAFF
>many|.|TRBV28|TRBJ2-5
TGTGCCAGCAGTCTCCTCAACGCAGGGGCAACCCCTCAAGAGACCCAGTACTTC
CASSLLNAGATPQETQYF